Shown below are 28 T cell receptor beta chains from a single sample sequenced in a study of blood T cells in healthy people across ages. The use of a sample-barcoded 5' primer and a J-beta primer mix characterized a second PCR of about 6 to 11 cycles. One entry per CDR3 protein results from TCRdb running MiXCR on the 5' RACE reads. Here the sample spans around 1,000,000 distinct CDR3 sequences, around two fifths being singletons. The sample was blood. Receptors were obtained from a man younger than 30 in good health.

This chain connects TRBV7-3 to TRBJ2-2; D tentatively fits TRBD1 or TRBD2 (5 bases each). Trimming removed 8 bases at V and 13 bases at J, with 11 bases between. The CDR3 runs to 10 residues. From germline, CDR1 is SGHTA and CDR2 FQGTGA. The CDR3 loop reads CASGDDTLFF. CDR3 nucleotides: TGTGCCAGCGGGGACGACACGCTGTTTTTT.

CDR3 region: CASSQDQAASGELFF. In DNA form, the CDR3 reads TGCGCCAGCAGCCAAGATCAGGCAGCTTCCGGGGAGCTGTTTTTT. The rearrangement uses TRBV4-3 and TRBJ2-2; D is uncertain. Germline V lookup: CDR1 LGHNA, CDR2 YSLEER. The CDR3 has 15 residues. Trimming removed 0 bases at V and 6 bases at J, with 11 bases between.

The chain links TRBV28 to TRBJ2-5; 7 bases fit TRBD1. V trimming: 6 bases; J trimming: 11 bases; junction bases outside the gene matches: 18. This CDR3 has 15 amino acids. Germline lookup yields CDR1 MDHEN and CDR2 SYDVKM. CDR3 in DNA: TGTGCCAGCAGCTCTACAGGGGTAGTGCCCAATGAGCAGTACTTC. Its translation: CASSSTGVVPNEQYF.

The CDR3 DNA sequence: TGTGCCAGCAGTTACTCCCCCCAAGCAATCAGGGAGAGCACTGAAGCTTTCTTT. Translation: CASSYSPQAIRESTEAFF. The V gene is TRBV6-2 or TRBV6-3, the J gene TRBJ1-1, with a weak D call TRBD1 (5 bases). Trimming took 0 bases from V and 4 from J, leaving 21 bases between them. In germline, CDR1 is MNHEY, CDR2 SVGEGT. The CDR3 totals 18 residues.

This rearrangement joins TRBV20-1 to TRBJ1-2; D gene unclear. The CDR3 runs to 12 residues. Between the trimmed V and J ends, which lost 3 bases and 6 bases, there was a span of 11 bases. Looked up from germline, CDR1 is DFQATT and CDR2 is SNEGSKA (reference sequence). The CDR3 sequence is CSASLFAHGYTF. In DNA, the CDR3 is TGCAGTGCTAGTCTCTTTGCCCATGGCTACACCTTC.

This sequence joins TRBV6-1 and TRBJ1-5; TRBD1 is a possible D gene (5 bases). This CDR3 region has 16 residues. Trimming left V 2 bases short and J 0 bases short, with 11 bases between. Germline lookup yields CDR1 MNHNS and CDR2 SASEGT. The DNA for the CDR3 is TGTGCCAGCAGTGAATCGACCGGGGGTAGCAATCAGCCCCAGCATTTT. Its translation: CASSESTGGSNQPQHF.

The chain carries TRBV2 and TRBJ1-4, with 8 bases aligning to TRBD1. The length of the CDR3 is 15 residues. The germline V gene encodes CDR1 SNHLY and CDR2 FYNNEI. The ends lost 6 bases at V and 7 bases at J; junction bases unmatched: 10. CDR3 DNA sequence: TGTGCCAGCAGCCTCACAGGGGGGCGCAGTGAAAAACTGTTTTTT. Translated: CASSLTGGRSEKLFF. The whole variable domain, filled in from reference TRBV2 and TRBJ1-4, reads EPEVTQTPSHQVTQMGQEVILRCVPISNHLYFYWYRQILGQKVEFLVSFYNNEISEKSEIFDDQFSVERPDGSNFTLKIRSTKLEDSAMYFCASSLTGGRSEKLFFGSGTQLSVL.

This chain links TRBV29-1 with TRBJ2-3, with a weak D call TRBD2 (6 bases). The CDR3 sequence is 14 residues long. Germline assignment: CDR1 SQVTM and CDR2 ANQGSEA. The ends were cut back, 0 bases at V and 4 bases at J, with 11 bases in the middle. The CDR3 DNA reads as TGCAGCGTTGAAGATCGGGGGATCGCAGATACGCAGTATTTT. Translating it yields CSVEDRGIADTQYF.

This chain joins TRBV20-1 and TRBJ2-5, with 11 bases lining up with TRBD1. CDR1 and CDR2 (germline): DFQATT, SNEGSKA (reference sequence). V lost 1 base, J lost 3 bases, and 4 bases stayed unmatched. This CDR3 has 15 residues. The CDR3 loop is CSARGDRGSEETQYF. Here the CDR3 DNA reads TGCAGTGCTAGAGGGGACAGGGGGTCGGAAGAGACCCAGTACTTC.

The V and J genes are TRBV12-3 or TRBV12-4 and TRBJ1-1; D unclear. This CDR3 contains 15 residues. V was clipped by 3 bases and J by 3 bases, with 14 bases between them. The CDR3 spells CASSFFSGYDTEAFF. In DNA, the CDR3 is TGTGCCAGCAGTTTTTTTTCGGGTTATGACACTGAAGCTTTCTTT.

This clonotype was seen only a few times. J is TRBJ2-7 and V is TRBV6-2 or TRBV6-3; 15 bases agree with TRBD2. V lost 6 bases and J lost 7; bases outside the gene matches: 10. Per germline, CDR1 MNHEY and CDR2 SVGEGT. The CDR3 contains 16 residues. The DNA of the CDR3 is TGTGCCAGCAGGGGGACTAGCGGGGGGTCTATTTATGAGCAGTACTTC. As protein: CASRGTSGGSIYEQYF.

The V gene is TRBV6-2 or TRBV6-3, the J gene TRBJ2-1; 9 bases agree with TRBD2. Germline CDR1 reads MNHEY; CDR2 reads SVGEGT. This CDR3 region has 16 residues. The V and J ends lost 0 bases and 7 bases, in that order; junction bases with no gene match: 7. CDR3 DNA: TGTGCCAGCAGTTACTCGTACGCGGGGGGGCATAATGAGCAGTTCTTC. Amino acid sequence: CASSYSYAGGHNEQFF.

V gene TRBV7-9 combines with J gene TRBJ2-1; 15 nucleotides match TRBD2. Trimming cost V 3 bases and J 4 bases; bases outside gene matches: 10. Per germline, CDR1 SEHNR and CDR2 FQNEAQ (reference sequence). The CDR3 runs to 19 residues. The CDR3 is CASSFLTGTSGGNYNEQFF. The CDR3 DNA reads TGTGCCAGCAGCTTCCTCACCGGGACTAGCGGGGGGAATTACAATGAGCAGTTCTTC. Full variable domain (rest looked up from reference TRBV7-9 and TRBJ2-1): DTGVSQNPRHKITKRGQNVTFRCDPISEHNRLYWYRQTLGQGPEFLTYFQNEAQLEKSRLLSDRFSAERPKGSFSTLEIQRTEQGDSAMYLCASSFLTGTSGGNYNEQFFGPGTRLTVL.

This clonotype has a handful of counts. The V call is TRBV28, the J call TRBJ2-3; 8 bases map to TRBD2. Germline V lookup: CDR1 MDHEN, CDR2 SYDVKM. Losses at the gene ends were 6 bases for V and 4 bases for J; bases not matched to a gene: 9. The CDR3 contains 15 residues. CDR3 protein: CASRGTSFVPDTQYF. The CDR3, as DNA: TGTGCCAGCAGGGGGACTAGTTTTGTACCAGATACGCAGTATTTT.

This clonotype was seen only a few times. J is TRBJ2-1 and V is TRBV12-3 or TRBV12-4, with D possibly being TRBD2 (6 bases). The length of the CDR3 is 15 residues. Trimming removed 7 bases at V and 1 base at J, with 14 bases between. In DNA, the CDR3 is TGTGCCAGCACCCTTCGGGGGTTTTCCTACAATGAGCAGTTCTTC. Its protein product is CASTLRGFSYNEQFF.

This sequence joins TRBV29-1 and TRBJ1-2, with D tentatively TRBD1 (6 bases). V lost 0 bases and J 4 bases, leaving 12 bases between the germline ends. The CDR3 spans 14 residues. The V gene's germline CDR1 is SQVTM and CDR2 ANQGSEA. In DNA, the CDR3 is TGCAGCGTTGAAGATCCTGGACAGCCCTATGGCTACACCTTC. Amino acids: CSVEDPGQPYGYTF.

The genes are TRBV11-2 and TRBJ1-1; no reliable D call. This CDR3 contains 13 residues. Germline V CDR1 and CDR2: SGHAT, FQNNGV. The germline V and J ends were trimmed by 5 bases and 8 bases, with 15 bases remaining between them. CDR3 nucleotides: TGTGCCAGCAGCCACCTTATGCAGCCAGAAGCTTTCTTT. Protein: CASSHLMQPEAFF.

The CDR3 loop is CASSYSGARDEKLFF. The CDR3 bases are TGTGCCAGCAGTTACTCCGGCGCCCGGGATGAAAAACTGTTTTTT. The rearrangement uses TRBV6-2 or TRBV6-3 and TRBJ1-4; D ambiguous. From germline, CDR1 is MNHEY and CDR2 SVGEGT. V gave up 0 bases and J gave up 6 bases, with 11 bases separating them. This CDR3 has 15 amino acids.

In regard to this clonotype: This may arise from a read error, as a much more abundant clone is one base away. V gene TRBV7-9 combines with J gene TRBJ2-1; TRBD2 matches 7 bases. The end of the DNA fits TRBJ2-7 better, so the J call may be wrong. The CDR3 runs 16 residues. Germline V gives CDR1 SEHNR, CDR2 FQNEAQ (reference sequence). In nucleotides, the CDR3 is TGTGCCAGCAGCCGTACGACTAGCCCCCACTACAATGAGCAGTACTTC. This translates into CASSRTTSPHYNEQYF.

J is TRBJ1-5 and V is TRBV19; D ambiguous. CDR3 length equals 15 residues. Trimming cost V 2 bases and J 3 bases, with 11 bases left between them. Germline CDR1 and CDR2: LNHDA and SQIVND (reference sequence). CDR3 loop: CASSIPRRDNQPQHF. Here the CDR3 DNA reads TGTGCCAGTAGTATACCTAGAAGGGACAATCAGCCCCAGCATTTT.

Comment on this clonotype: At one boundary the junction diverges from the germline segment, which might be a read error. The CDR3 spells CTSSHRETIAGELFF. The CDR3 region has the DNA TGCACCAGCAGCCACAGGGAGACGATCGCTGGGGAGCTGTTTTTT. The V call is TRBV4-1, the J call TRBJ2-2, with D possibly TRBD1 on 6 matching bases. The germline V gene has CDR1 MGHRA and CDR2 YSYEKL. CDR3 size: 15 residues.

CDR3 region: CSASSGGGKDTQYF. DNA for the CDR3: TGCAGTGCTAGTAGCGGGGGGGGGAAGGATACGCAGTATTTT. This chain uses TRBV20-1 with TRBJ2-3; 11 nucleotides agree with TRBD2. The CDR3 spans 14 residues. The J segment lost 6 bases and the V segment lost 3 bases, leaving 5 bases of the junction unmatched. Per germline, CDR1 DFQATT and CDR2 SNEGSKA (reference sequence).

This clonotype was seen ten or more times. V gene TRBV5-1 combines with J gene TRBJ2-1; D may be TRBD2 (7 bases). Looked up from germline, CDR1 is SGHRS and CDR2 is YFSETQ. The CDR3 is 15 residues long. Trimming removed 1 base at V and 4 bases at J, with 12 bases between. The CDR3 DNA follows: TGCGCCAGCAGCTTGCGCGGGGGCGCGTACAATGAGCAGTTCTTC. It is translated as CASSLRGGAYNEQFF.

The rearrangement uses TRBV29-1 and TRBJ2-1; the D gene is possibly TRBD1 (5 bases). The germline gives CDR1 SQVTM, CDR2 ANQGSEA. Trimming took off 8 bases at V and 9 bases at J, with 14 bases between the two ends. The CDR3 contains 11 residues. This CDR3 is CSSQGTSEQFF. CDR3 nucleotides: TGCAGCTCCCAGGGAACGAGTGAGCAGTTCTTC.

This clonotype was detected only a few times. The genes are TRBV12-3 or TRBV12-4 and TRBJ2-2; maybe TRBD1 (6 bases). Trimming took off 5 bases at V and 2 bases at J, with 15 bases between the two ends. CDR3 length: 16 residues. Here the CDR3 reads CASSPEGHLNTGELFF. The CDR3 coding sequence is TGTGCCAGCAGTCCAGAGGGACACCTTAACACCGGGGAGCTGTTTTTT.

The rearrangement uses TRBV6-1 and TRBJ1-1; 8 positions match TRBD1. This CDR3 comprises 15 residues. CDR1 and CDR2 from the germline V gene are MNHNS and SASEGT. Trimming at V came to 1 base and at J to 1 base, leaving 2 bases not matched to a gene. The chain's CDR3 is CASSEGGQENTEAFF. DNA of the CDR3: TGTGCCAGCAGTGAAGGGGGACAGGAGAACACTGAAGCTTTCTTT.

J is TRBJ1-6 and V is TRBV6-5; maybe TRBD1 (5 bases). V was cut by 6 bases and J by 9 bases, with 15 bases left in between. The CDR3 has 14 amino acids. Germline CDR1 and CDR2: MNHEY and SVGAGI. CDR3 loop: CASRPGRDVSPLHF. The CDR3, as DNA: TGTGCCAGCAGACCGGGACGGGATGTTTCACCCCTCCACTTT.

This chain joins TRBV9 and TRBJ2-5, with no clear D. Germline V gene sequence: CDR1 SGDLS, CDR2 YYNGEE. This CDR3 contains 14 residues. V was shortened by 3 bases and J by 0 bases, with 9 bases between the two germline ends. The CDR3 here is CASSAGPNQETQYF. As DNA, the CDR3 is TGTGCCAGCAGCGCTGGCCCCAACCAAGAGACCCAGTACTTC.